This T cell receptor (beta chain) was recorded in a study of PD-1 blockade in classical Hodgkin lymphoma. Study-wide findings and caveats: Significant TCR diversity gains by C4D1 occurred in CD4+ but not CD8+ cells. Complete responders entered with baseline diversity on par with newly diagnosed patients, the results showed.

This CDR3 has 13 residues. Trimming pared 0 bases from V and 4 bases from J, leaving 6 bases between. Germline V lookup: CDR1 LNHDA, CDR2 SQIVND (reference sequence). Data came from immunoSEQ multiplex PCR; TCRdb stores just in-frame clones and leaves some out. The sample shows roughly 20,000 clones, roughly 80% of them seen only once. Details on this clone: Its target is unknown.

The time point here: cycle 4 day 1 (C4D1), after more than five weeks of nivolumab. Every patient experienced relapse after autologous stem cell transplantation, and brentuximab vedotin exposure varied. Purification of CD4+ T cells from thawed PBMCs was performed via magnetic negative selection. V and J are TRBV19 and TRBJ1-2; D gene unclear. Sequenced here: CD4+ T cells from blood, sampled before the fourth cycle of nivolumab. The receptor's source is a human donor with classical Hodgkin lymphoma. CDR3 in DNA: TGTGCCAGTAGTATAGACAGAGCCTATGGCTACACCTTC. Protein sequence: CASSIDRAYGYTF. The full variable domain, in which reference TRBV19 and TRBJ1-2 provide the parts outside the CDR3, is DGGITQSPKYLFRKEGQNVTLSCEQNLNHDAMYWYRQDPGQGLRLIYYSQIVNDFQKGDIAEGYSVSREKKESFPLTVTSAQKNPTAFYLCASSIDRAYGYTFGSGTRLTVV.